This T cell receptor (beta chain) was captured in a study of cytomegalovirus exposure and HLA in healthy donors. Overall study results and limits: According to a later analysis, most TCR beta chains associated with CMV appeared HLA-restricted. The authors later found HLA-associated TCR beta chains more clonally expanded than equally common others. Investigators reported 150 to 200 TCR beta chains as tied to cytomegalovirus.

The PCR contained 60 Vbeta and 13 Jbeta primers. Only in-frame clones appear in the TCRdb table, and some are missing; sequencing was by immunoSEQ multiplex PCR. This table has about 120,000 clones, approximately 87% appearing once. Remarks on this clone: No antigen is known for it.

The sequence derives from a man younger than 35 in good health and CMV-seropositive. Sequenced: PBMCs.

The DNA for the CDR3 is TGCGCCAGCAGCTTGGGCAGCGGGGTCTACGAGCAGTACTTC. It specifies CASSLGSGVYEQYF. The V call is TRBV5-1, the J call TRBJ2-7; TRBD2 matches at 7 bases. Looked up from germline, CDR1 is SGHRS and CDR2 is YFSETQ. Germline trimming cut 0 bases from V and 3 bases from J; bases unmatched to any gene: 3. This CDR3 comprises 14 residues.